This T cell receptor (beta chain) emerged from a study of T cells in Graves' hyperthyroidism and ophthalmopathy. The table lists this clonotype with many counts. Its antigen is currently unknown. There are 14 residues in the CDR3. Germline values: CDR1 KGHDR, CDR2 SFDVKD. V was pared by 2 bases and J by 4 bases, with 2 bases of the junction left unmatched. Study-wide results and limits: With a median lead of approximately six months before onset, the model predicted ophthalmopathy. Appearing also in blood were most of the thyroid clonotypes expanded above 0.001.

Amplified TCR beta CDR3 regions came from RNA transcripts. Researchers ran a first-round RT-PCR on the TCR CDR3 using the HTBI primer set. From the multiplex PCR reads, TCRdb called clonotypes with MiXCR, one entry per CDR3 protein. The table has hundreds of thousands of distinct CDR3 sequences, over 40% seen once. Diagnostic decisions used clinical symptoms, serum thyroxine and TRAb, thyroid ultrasound and orbital computed tomography. The chain couples TRBV24-1 to TRBJ2-5; 8 bases line up with TRBD2. This receptor was identified in an adult man with Graves' disease, either hyperthyroidism or ophthalmopathy (not recorded which). The specimen sequenced was peripheral blood or thyroid tissue (not recorded which). In DNA form, the CDR3 reads TGTGCCACCAGTGATTATCTAGCGGGAGAGACCCAGTACTTC. This codes for CATSDYLAGETQYF.